Following are 11 T cell receptor beta chains from one sample sequenced in a study of spatial heterogeneity in lung cancer. Described time point: sample taken at primary tumor resection. Unsorted tumor, nontumor lung tissue or cryopreserved PBMC supplied the whole RNA. TCRdb ran MiXCR on the 5' RACE reads and lists one entry per CDR3 protein. This sample yields tens of thousands of distinct CDR3 sequences, of which approximately 7% are seen a single time; roughly two fifths belongs to the top ten. This sample comprised PBMCs, obtained at surgery. The source is a female donor with early-stage non-small cell lung cancer.

The CDR3 bases are TGTGCCAGCAGCGACCCGCGCGGTCCTCAGGAGGAGCTGTTTTTT. Protein product: CASSDPRGPQEELFF. The chain recombines TRBV11-2 with TRBJ2-2; D gene uncertain. V dropped 5 bases and J dropped 10 bases, with 20 bases sitting between them. Germline assignment: CDR1 SGHAT and CDR2 FQNNGV. This CDR3 spans 15 amino acids.

This clonotype appeared many times. The CDR3 loop is CASADISSYEQYF. The CDR3, as DNA: TGTGCTAGTGCCGACATATCCTCCTACGAGCAGTACTTC. The chain couples TRBV12-5 to TRBJ2-7; D not certain. This CDR3 has 13 amino acids. V lost 7 bases, J lost 0 bases, and 10 bases lay in between. CDR1 and CDR2 (germline): LGHNT, FRNRAP.

The rearrangement links TRBV7-2 to TRBJ2-7; D might be TRBD1 or TRBD2, each matching 5 bases. The CDR3 covers 14 residues. Per germline, CDR1 SGHTA and CDR2 FQGNSA. Trimming removed 2 bases at V and 6 bases at J, with 14 bases between. The CDR3 bases are TGTGCCAGCAGCTTATCCGGGGCAGGGCTCGAGCAGTACTTC. Translating gives CASSLSGAGLEQYF.

This clonotype was recorded a few times. The chain recombines TRBV11-2 with TRBJ2-4; 8 bases fit TRBD2. Germline CDR1 and CDR2: SGHAT and FQNNGV. V lost 3 bases, J lost 9 bases, and 7 bases stayed unmatched. The CDR3 is 14 residues long. The CDR3 region has the DNA TGTGCCAGCAGCTTTTTCAACGGGGGGGCCATTCAGTACTTC. Protein sequence: CASSFFNGGAIQYF.

There are many counts of this clonotype. The chain is built from TRBV7-6 and TRBJ1-6; D ambiguous. This CDR3 comprises 20 residues. In germline, CDR1 is SGHVS, CDR2 FNYEAQ. With 6 bases removed from V and 0 bases from J, the gap between germline ends came to 24 bases. The CDR3 loop reads CASSLTPTASASSYNSPLHF. In nucleotides, the CDR3 is TGTGCCAGCAGTCTAACCCCAACGGCCTCTGCTAGCTCCTATAATTCACCCCTCCACTTT.

This clonotype was found many times. At one end the junction does not follow the germline gene, possibly because of a read error. The chain recombines TRBV10-3 with TRBJ1-1; D gene uncertain. The CDR3 spans 14 residues. The germline V gene has CDR1 ENHRY and CDR2 SYGVKD. DNA of the CDR3: TGTGCCATCAGTGACCTGGACCGGAACGCTGAAGCTTTCTTT. Translating gives CAISDLDRNAEAFF.

Many counts were recorded for this clonotype. The chain employs TRBV29-1 and TRBJ2-7; no clear D gene. The germline V and J ends were trimmed by 6 bases and 5 bases, with 17 bases remaining between them. Per germline, CDR1 SQVTM and CDR2 ANQGSEA. The CDR3 runs 13 residues. CDR3 bases: TGCAGCGTCCAACTATCGGGCACGGACGAGCAGTACTTC. It encodes CSVQLSGTDEQYF.

This clonotype was seen a few times. The rearrangement uses TRBV5-6 and TRBJ1-1; tentatively, D is TRBD1 (6 bases). V was shortened by 7 bases and J by 4 bases, with 11 bases between the two germline ends. CDR3 length equals 12 residues. The germline V gene encodes CDR1 SGHDT and CDR2 YYEEEE. Here the CDR3 reads CASQGGGTEAFF. The CDR3 DNA follows: TGTGCCAGCCAAGGGGGGGGCACTGAAGCTTTCTTT.

The chain uses TRBV20-1 and TRBJ2-3; either TRBD1 or TRBD2 may fit D (6 bases each). V was clipped by 0 bases and J by 0 bases, with 10 bases between them. CDR1 and CDR2 (germline): DFQATT, SNEGSKA (reference sequence). The CDR3 runs to 15 residues. The CDR3, as DNA: TGCAGTGCTAGAGATCCGGGGGCTAGCACAGATACGCAGTATTTT. It is translated as CSARDPGASTDTQYF.

The sample holds a few counts of this clonotype. This CDR3 is CASSYSRQGSYNEQFF. CDR3 DNA: TGTGCCAGCAGTTACTCCCGACAGGGTTCCTACAATGAGCAGTTCTTC. V usage is TRBV6-5 and J usage is TRBJ2-1, with 7 bases identical to TRBD1. Trimming removed 0 bases from V and 1 base from J; junction bases left unmatched: 3. The CDR3 spans 16 residues. CDR1 MNHEY and CDR2 SVGAGI come from the germline V gene.

Many counts were recorded for this clonotype. V and J are TRBV5-1 and TRBJ2-1; tentative D call: TRBD2 (5 bases). V lost 0 bases and J lost 7, with 14 bases in between. The CDR3 has 15 amino acids. Germline-derived CDR1 and CDR2 are SGHRS and YFSETQ. CDR3 nucleotides: TGCGCCAGCAGCTTGGGTGGTAGCGTGGGGAATGAGCAGTTCTTC. It encodes CASSLGGSVGNEQFF.